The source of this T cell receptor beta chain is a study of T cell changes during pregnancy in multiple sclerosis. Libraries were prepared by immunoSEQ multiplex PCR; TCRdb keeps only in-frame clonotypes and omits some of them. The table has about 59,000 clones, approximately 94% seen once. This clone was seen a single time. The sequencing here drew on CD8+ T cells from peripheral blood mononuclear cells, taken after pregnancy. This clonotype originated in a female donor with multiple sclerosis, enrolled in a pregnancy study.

The CDR3 spells CSAGAGGTGELFF. The CDR3 nucleotides read TGCAGCGCCGGAGCGGGAGGAACCGGGGAGCTGTTTTTT. This rearrangement joins TRBV29-1 to TRBJ2-2, with 9 bases that match TRBD2. CDR1 and CDR2 (germline): SQVTM, ANQGSEA. Germline trimming cut 7 bases from V and 5 bases from J; bases unmatched to any gene: 5. This CDR3 has 13 residues.